The 9 T cell receptor beta chains below come from one sample, sequenced in a study of cytomegalovirus exposure and HLA in healthy donors (dated by TCRdb to the late 2010s). The method was the immunoSEQ multiplex PCR assay. The multiplex PCR relied on a mix of 60 forward primers for TCR Vbeta segments and 13 reverse primers for TCR Jbeta segments. In TCRdb, the immuneACCESS table is reduced to in-frame sequences with V and J assigned. These tables do not hold every clone; where another copy was compared, an unresolved V gene accounts for under half, and the others remain unexplained. The sample records fewer than 200,000 clones, roughly 75% of which are singletons. The ten most abundant clones make up about 2.3% of the sample. Sequenced: PBMCs. These receptor sequences come from a female donor in good health and CMV-seronegative.

V and J are TRBV5-6 and TRBJ1-5; no firm D call. Trimming stripped 2 bases from V and 6 bases from J, with 15 bases between. This CDR3 spans 15 amino acids. Per the germline V gene, CDR1 is SGHDT and CDR2 is YYEEEE. CDR3 protein: CASSFGVGRRQPQHF. As DNA, the CDR3 is TGTGCCAGCAGCTTCGGCGTAGGGAGGCGTCAGCCCCAGCATTTT.

The V call is TRBV10-3, the J call TRBJ2-1; 13 bases match TRBD2. The germline V gene encodes CDR1 ENHRY and CDR2 SYGVKD. The ends lost 6 bases at V and 10 bases at J; junction bases unmatched: 12. The CDR3 is made up of 16 amino acids. The DNA for the CDR3 is TGTGCCATCAGCGGACTAGCGGGAGATGTTTCGGGGGAGCAGTTCTTC. This encodes CAISGLAGDVSGEQFF.

This clone was detected only a few times. Other nucleotide sequences from this sample produce the same CDR3. This chain connects TRBV2 to TRBJ2-7; 8 bases map to TRBD2. Per germline, CDR1 SNHLY and CDR2 FYNNEI. This CDR3 is built from 14 residues. With 5 bases clipped from V and 4 bases from J, the junction kept 7 bases outside the gene matches. The CDR3 reads CASSSSGRPYEQYF. In DNA form, the CDR3 reads TGTGCCAGCAGTTCTAGCGGGCGTCCTTACGAGCAGTACTTC.

This sequence joins TRBV27 and TRBJ1-2; D perhaps matches TRBD1 (5 bases). V lost 3 bases and J lost 4, with 9 bases in between. Germline CDR1 and CDR2: MNHEY and SMNVEV (reference sequence). The CDR3 sequence is 13 residues long. In nucleotides, the CDR3 is TGTGCCAGCAGTTTCCGGGGGGTCTATGGCTACACCTTC. Protein sequence: CASSFRGVYGYTF.

CDR3 bases: TGTGCCTGGAGTCCGACTAGCGGGAGGAATCATGAGCAGTTCTTC. Its protein is CAWSPTSGRNHEQFF. The genes are TRBV30 and TRBJ2-1, with 13 positions matching TRBD2. Germline CDR1 GTSNPN, CDR2 SVGIG (reference sequence). V was clipped by 2 bases and J by 8 bases; unmatched bases: 6. This CDR3 contains 15 residues.

This clone was seen only a few times. The rearrangement links TRBV19 to TRBJ1-5, with D perhaps matching TRBD1 (6 bases). CDR3 length: 14 amino acids. Looked up from germline, CDR1 is LNHDA and CDR2 is SQIVND (reference sequence). V was trimmed by 4 bases and J by 4 bases, leaving 11 bases between them. CDR3 DNA sequence: TGTGCCAGTAGTAGGGGACAACGAAATCAGCCCCAGCATTTT. It yields the protein CASSRGQRNQPQHF.

The rearrangement uses TRBV7-2 and TRBJ2-1; the D gene is possibly TRBD2 (6 bases). Germline V gene lookup returns CDR1 SGHTA and CDR2 FQGNSA. The CDR3 consists of 16 residues. V was cut by 5 bases and J by 2 bases, with 16 bases left in between. In DNA form, the CDR3 reads TGTGCCAGCAGCCGAGGCGGGGCCGTAACCTACAATGAGCAGTTCTTC. It specifies CASSRGGAVTYNEQFF. Variable domain in full (rest from reference TRBV7-2 and TRBJ2-1): GAGVSQSPSNKVTEKGKDVELRCDPISGHTALYWYRQSLGQGLEFLIYFQGNSAPDKSGLPSDRFSAERTGGSVSTLTIQRTQQEDSAVYLCASSRGGAVTYNEQFFGPGTRLTVL.

The chain recombines TRBV6-1 with TRBJ1-6; TRBD1 matches 8 bases. The CDR3 is 15 residues long. Germline CDR1 is MNHNS and CDR2 is SASEGT. V was pared by 3 bases and J by 7 bases, with 5 bases of the junction left unmatched. CDR3 amino acids: CASSEGQAFNSPLHF. The CDR3 region has the DNA TGTGCCAGCAGTGAGGGACAGGCTTTCAATTCACCCCTCCACTTT.

Points on this clone: At one end the junction does not follow the germline gene, possibly because of a read error. CDR3 protein: CASSPGQGPDTQYF. In DNA form, the CDR3 reads TGTGCTAGCAGCCCGGGACAGGGACCAGATACGCAGTATTTT. The J gene is TRBJ2-3, the V gene TRBV7-7; 9 bases align to TRBD1. Germline V lookup: CDR1 SSHAT, CDR2 FNYEAQ (reference sequence). This CDR3 comprises 14 residues.